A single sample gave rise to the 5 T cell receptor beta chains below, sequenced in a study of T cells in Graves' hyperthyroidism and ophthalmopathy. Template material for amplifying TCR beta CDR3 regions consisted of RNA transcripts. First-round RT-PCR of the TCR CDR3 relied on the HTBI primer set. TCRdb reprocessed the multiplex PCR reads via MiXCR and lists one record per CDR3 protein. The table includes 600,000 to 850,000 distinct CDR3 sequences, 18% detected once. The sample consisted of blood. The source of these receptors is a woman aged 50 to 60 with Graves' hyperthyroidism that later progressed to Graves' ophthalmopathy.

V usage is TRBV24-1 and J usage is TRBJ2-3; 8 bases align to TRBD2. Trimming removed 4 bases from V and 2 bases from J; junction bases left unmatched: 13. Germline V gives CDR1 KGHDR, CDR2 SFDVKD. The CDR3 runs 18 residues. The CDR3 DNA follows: TGTGCCACCAGTGACGAAACCGTGCTCGGGGGGGCCACAGATACGCAGTATTTT. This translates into CATSDETVLGGATDTQYF.

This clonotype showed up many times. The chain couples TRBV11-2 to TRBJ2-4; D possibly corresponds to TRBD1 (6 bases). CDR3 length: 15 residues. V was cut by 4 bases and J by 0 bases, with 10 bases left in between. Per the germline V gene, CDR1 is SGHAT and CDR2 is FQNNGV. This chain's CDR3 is CASSSGQLAKNIQYF. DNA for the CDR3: TGTGCCAGCAGCTCAGGACAGCTAGCCAAAAACATTCAGTACTTC. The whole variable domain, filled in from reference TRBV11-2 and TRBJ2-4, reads EAGVAQSPRYKIIEKRQSVAFWCNPISGHATLYWYQQILGQGPKLLIQFQNNGVVDDSQLPKDRFSAERLKGVDSTLKIQPAKLEDSAVYLCASSSGQLAKNIQYFGAGTRLSVL.

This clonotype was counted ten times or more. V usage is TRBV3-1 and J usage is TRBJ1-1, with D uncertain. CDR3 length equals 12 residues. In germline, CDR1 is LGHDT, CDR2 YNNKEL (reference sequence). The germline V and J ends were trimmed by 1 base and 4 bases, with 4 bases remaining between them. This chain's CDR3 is CASSQAITEAFF. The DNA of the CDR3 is TGTGCCAGCAGCCAAGCAATCACTGAAGCTTTCTTT.

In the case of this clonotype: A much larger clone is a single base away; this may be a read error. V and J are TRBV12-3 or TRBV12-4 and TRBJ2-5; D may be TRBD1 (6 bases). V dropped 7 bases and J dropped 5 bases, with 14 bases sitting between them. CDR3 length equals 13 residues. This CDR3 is CASNPGVGETQYF. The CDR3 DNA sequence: TGTGCCAGCAACCCAGGGGTAGGGGAGACCCAGTACTTC.

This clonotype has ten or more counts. CDR3 sequence (DNA): TGTGCCTGGAGGGCGGACAGGTCCTACGAGCAGTACTTC. Translated: CAWRADRSYEQYF. This chain connects TRBV30 to TRBJ2-7, with 7 bases identical to TRBD1. The CDR3 is made up of 13 amino acids. Per the germline V gene, CDR1 is GTSNPN and CDR2 is SVGIG (reference sequence). Losses at the gene ends were 3 bases for V and 1 base for J; bases not matched to a gene: 3.